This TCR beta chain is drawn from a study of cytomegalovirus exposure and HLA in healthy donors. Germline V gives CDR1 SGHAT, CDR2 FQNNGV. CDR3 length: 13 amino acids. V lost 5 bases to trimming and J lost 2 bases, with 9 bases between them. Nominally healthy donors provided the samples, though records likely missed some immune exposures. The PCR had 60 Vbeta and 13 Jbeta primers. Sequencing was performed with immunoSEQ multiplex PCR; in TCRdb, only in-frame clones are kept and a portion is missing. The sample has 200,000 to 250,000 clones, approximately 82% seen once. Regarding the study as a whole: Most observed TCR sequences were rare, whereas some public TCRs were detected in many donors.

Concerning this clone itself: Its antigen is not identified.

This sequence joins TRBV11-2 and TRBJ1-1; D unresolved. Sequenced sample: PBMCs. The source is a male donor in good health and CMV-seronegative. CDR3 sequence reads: CASSLIHNTEAFF. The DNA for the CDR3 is TGTGCCAGCAGCCTAATTCATAACACTGAAGCTTTCTTT. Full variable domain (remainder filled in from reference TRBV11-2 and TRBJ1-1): EAGVAQSPRYKIIEKRQSVAFWCNPISGHATLYWYQQILGQGPKLLIQFQNNGVVDDSQLPKDRFSAERLKGVDSTLKIQPAKLEDSAVYLCASSLIHNTEAFFGQGTRLTVV.